This T cell receptor (beta chain) appears in the sequencing data of a study of blood T cell repertoires in COVID-19. Study-wide background: From the United States, Italy and Spain came samples of acute and convalescent COVID-19. Sources were T cells, B-cell-depleted T cells, or PBMCs; the material itself was cDNA or gDNA.

CDR1 and CDR2 from the germline V gene are KGHSH and LQKENI. CDR3 length: 15 amino acids. After removal of 5 bases from V and 1 base from J, the junction contained 6 bases not matched to a gene. As processed by the authors: The authors estimated nucleated cell counts from reference gene primer amplification. Clones were sequenced by immunoSEQ multiplex PCR, and TCRdb holds only the in-frame ones, with some missing. The V and J calls and clone size come from that table; D and trimming were worked out from the DNA. Of hundreds of thousands of clones in the sample, 80% to 85% were seen once. The gene calls are TRBV18 and TRBJ2-5, with 8 bases aligning to TRBD2. This clonotype was sampled from a woman between 55 and 75 years old with active or convalescent COVID-19. The specimen was peripheral blood. CDR3 coding DNA: TGTGCCAGCTCATCCTCGGGGGGGCGCCAAGAGACCCAGTACTTC. It translates to CASSSSGGRQETQYF.